The 28 T cell receptor beta chains in this list originate from one sample, sequenced in a study of blood T cell repertoires in COVID-19. The protocol was immunoSEQ multiplex PCR, while the TCRdb copy is restricted to in-frame clones and leaves out a portion. The data contain about 180,000 clones, more than 75% of them seen just once; the ten biggest clones take up 1% to 1.5%. The sample taken for sequencing was PBMCs or T cells enriched from blood (not recorded which). The receptors come from a human donor with acute COVID-19. The donor label of this sample is uncertain.

This chain uses TRBV6-4 with TRBJ1-1, with TRBD1 matching 12 bases. Per the germline V gene, CDR1 is MRHNA and CDR2 is SNTAGT. The trim removed 2 bases at V and 11 bases at J, leaving 3 bases unmatched. This CDR3 spans 13 amino acids. CDR3 coding DNA: TGTGCCAGCAGTGACGGGGGACAGGGGGCCGCTTTCTTT. Translation: CASSDGGQGAAFF.

In DNA, the CDR3 is TGTGCCAGCAGTCAGGGACAGTGGAACACTGAAGCTTTCTTT. The encoded protein is CASSQGQWNTEAFF. V is TRBV2 and J is TRBJ1-1, with 7 bases identical to TRBD1. There are 14 residues in the CDR3. Per the germline V gene, CDR1 is SNHLY and CDR2 is FYNNEI. The V segment lost 5 bases and the J segment 1 base; nucleotides outside the gene matches: 4.

This chain uses TRBV7-2 with TRBJ2-1; D perhaps matches TRBD2 (5 bases). The CDR3 is 15 amino acids. V was trimmed by 2 bases and J by 2 bases, leaving 10 bases between them. Germline V gives CDR1 SGHTA, CDR2 FQGNSA. The CDR3 DNA reads as TGTGCCAGCAGCTTATGGGGAGTACCCTACAATGAGCAGTTCTTC. Its protein product is CASSLWGVPYNEQFF.

This sequence joins TRBV5-1 and TRBJ1-2, with 7 bases identical to TRBD1. Germline assignment: CDR1 SGHRS and CDR2 YFSETQ. The CDR3 runs to 14 residues. V was pared by 4 bases and J by 4 bases, with 7 bases of the junction left unmatched. This CDR3 is CASSPTGVIYGYTF. CDR3 nucleotide sequence: TGCGCCAGCAGCCCCACAGGGGTAATCTATGGCTACACCTTC.

The sample holds a few counts of this clone. The chain couples TRBV30 to TRBJ2-2; 10 bases agree with TRBD1. CDR1 and CDR2 (germline): GTSNPN, SVGIG (reference sequence). The CDR3 consists of 14 residues. V lost 5 bases, J lost 5 bases, and 5 bases stayed unmatched. The CDR3, as DNA: TGTGCCTGGGTGGGACAGGGGATAACCGGGGAGCTGTTTTTT. As protein: CAWVGQGITGELFF.

The chain couples TRBV7-9 to TRBJ2-7; unclear D gene. The germline CDR1 and CDR2 sequences are SEHNR and FQNEAQ (reference sequence). CDR3 length: 11 residues. The V end was cut by 1 base, the J end by 6 bases, with 4 bases between. The CDR3 sequence: CASSLGAEQYF. The DNA for the CDR3 is TGTGCCAGCAGCTTAGGGGCCGAGCAGTACTTC. Looking up the rest from reference TRBV7-9 and TRBJ2-7 gives the full variable domain: DTGVSQNPRHKITKRGQNVTFRCDPISEHNRLYWYRQTLGQGPEFLTYFQNEAQLEKSRLLSDRFSAERPKGSFSTLEIQRTEQGDSAMYLCASSLGAEQYFGPGTRLTVT.

The chain's CDR3 is CASSLDVTGAIRPGNTEAFF. The CDR3 DNA follows: TGTGCCAGCAGCTTAGATGTTACAGGGGCGATTCGTCCCGGGAACACTGAAGCTTTCTTT. The chain combines TRBV11-3 with TRBJ1-1; TRBD1 agrees at 7 bases. Losses at the gene ends were 0 bases for V and 1 base for J; bases not matched to a gene: 17. The CDR3 consists of 20 residues. The germline V gene encodes CDR1 SGHNT and CDR2 YENEEA.

The V call is TRBV19, the J call TRBJ2-1; 9 bases fit TRBD2. Losses at the gene ends were 5 bases for V and 15 bases for J; bases not matched to a gene: 11. This CDR3 comprises 13 residues. The V gene's germline CDR1 is LNHDA and CDR2 SQIVND (reference sequence). The DNA of the CDR3 is TGTGCCAGTAGTCTCCAGCGGGGGGCCAGTTCGTTCTTC. Its protein product is CASSLQRGASSFF.

This sequence joins TRBV6-4 and TRBJ2-2; 9 positions agree with TRBD2. Germline V lookup: CDR1 MRHNA, CDR2 SNTAGT. The CDR3 runs 15 residues. V shed 2 bases and J 4 bases; nucleotides not matched to a gene: 2. CDR3 in amino acids: CASSDEAGGTGELFF. In DNA form, the CDR3 reads TGTGCCAGCAGTGACGAAGCGGGGGGCACCGGGGAGCTGTTTTTT.

The chain couples TRBV11-2 to TRBJ2-1, with 9 nucleotides matching TRBD2. The V segment lost 7 bases and the J segment 8 bases; nucleotides outside the gene matches: 12. Germline CDR1 reads SGHAT; CDR2 reads FQNNGV. This CDR3 is 15 amino acids long. The CDR3 is CASTQISGGGYEQFF. Here the CDR3 DNA reads TGTGCCAGCACCCAAATTAGCGGGGGTGGATATGAGCAGTTCTTC.

The chain joins TRBV12-5 to TRBJ1-5; TRBD1 is a possible D gene (5 bases). The CDR3 totals 12 residues. Germline V gene sequence: CDR1 LGHNT, CDR2 FRNRAP. Deletions cut 4 bases from V and 9 bases from J, with 10 bases between. Here the CDR3 reads CASGSQGGPQHF. The CDR3 DNA reads TGTGCTAGTGGTTCGCAGGGTGGGCCCCAGCATTTT.

The chain combines TRBV28 with TRBJ1-1; D is uncertain. Between the trimmed V and J ends, which lost 5 bases and 0 bases, there was a span of 13 bases. Germline V gives CDR1 MDHEN, CDR2 SYDVKM. The CDR3 is 15 amino acids. The DNA of the CDR3 is TGTGCCAGCAGTGCGCGATTAAAGTTGAACACTGAAGCTTTCTTT. The encoded protein is CASSARLKLNTEAFF.

J is TRBJ1-2 and V is TRBV4-1; the D gene is possibly TRBD1 (5 bases). Germline V gene data show CDR1 as MGHRA and CDR2 as YSYEKL. The CDR3 spans 14 residues. Trimming took 1 base from V and 5 from J, leaving 11 bases between them. CDR3 DNA sequence: TGCGCCAGCAGCCAAGCGCAGGGTGCGTATGGCTACACCTTC. Encoded protein: CASSQAQGAYGYTF.

This sequence joins TRBV30 and TRBJ1-6; TRBD1 agrees at 10 bases. There are 18 residues in the CDR3. V shed 4 bases, J shed 1 base, and the junction held 10 bases outside the gene matches. Germline values: CDR1 GTSNPN, CDR2 SVGIG (reference sequence). The CDR3 spells CAWIPGQGKGSYNSPLHF. CDR3 bases: TGTGCCTGGATTCCGGGACAGGGGAAGGGTTCCTATAATTCACCCCTCCACTTT. The variable domain in full, completed from reference TRBV30 and TRBJ1-6, reads SQTIHQWPATLVQPVGSPLSLECTVEGTSNPNLYWYRQAAGRGLQLLFYSVGIGQISSEVPQNLSASRPQDRQFILSSKKLLLSDSGFYLCAWIPGQGKGSYNSPLHFGNGTRLTVT.

The V gene is TRBV2, the J gene TRBJ2-7, with unresolved D. The CDR3 totals 11 residues. The V end was cut by 3 bases, the J end by 2 bases, with 2 bases between. Germline V CDR1 and CDR2: SNHLY, FYNNEI. The chain's CDR3 is CASSDTYEQYF. CDR3 bases: TGTGCCAGCAGTGATACCTACGAGCAGTACTTC.

A single count supports this clone. The chain is built from TRBV6-1 and TRBJ1-1; a weak D match, TRBD1 (6 bases). The CDR3 has 15 residues. Germline CDR1 is MNHNS and CDR2 is SASEGT. The ends were cut back, 3 bases at V and 4 bases at J, with 15 bases in the middle. The CDR3, as DNA: TGTGCCAGCAGTGATGACGGCAGGGGAGTCACTGAAGCTTTCTTT. Its protein is CASSDDGRGVTEAFF.

The chain employs TRBV6-4 and TRBJ2-1; TRBD2 aligns across 9 bases. The V gene's germline CDR1 is MRHNA and CDR2 SNTAGT. After removal of 3 bases from V and 7 bases from J, the junction contained 10 bases not matched to a gene. The CDR3 loop spans 16 amino acids. CDR3 nucleotides: TGTGCCAGCAGTGAGGGTACTAGCGGGCGAGGGAATGAGCAGTTCTTC. This encodes CASSEGTSGRGNEQFF.

This chain connects TRBV6-5 to TRBJ2-5, with 8 bases lining up with TRBD1. Germline V CDR1 and CDR2: MNHEY, SVGAGI. The CDR3 has 14 amino acids. V gave up 6 bases and J gave up 4 bases; unmatched junction bases: 7. The CDR3 loop is CASRRSTGGETQYF. The CDR3 bases are TGTGCCAGCAGGCGATCCACAGGGGGAGAGACCCAGTACTTC.

This chain uses TRBV10-2 with TRBJ1-2, with TRBD1 as a possible D gene (5 bases). V lost 2 bases and J 6 bases, leaving 10 bases between the germline ends. The germline gives CDR1 WSHSY, CDR2 SAAADI. CDR3 size: 13 residues. Here the CDR3 reads CASSETGGDGYTF. CDR3 nucleotides: TGCGCCAGCAGTGAGACGGGAGGGGATGGCTACACCTTC.

This chain connects TRBV30 to TRBJ2-5; 8 nucleotides agree with TRBD1. Germline trimming cut 3 bases from V and 5 bases from J; bases unmatched to any gene: 8. CDR1 and CDR2 (germline): GTSNPN, SVGIG (reference sequence). The CDR3 has 14 amino acids. CDR3 nucleotide sequence: TGTGCCTGGAGGGGTCCAGGGGGCGGGGAGACCCAGTACTTC. This codes for CAWRGPGGGETQYF.

This chain joins TRBV7-6 and TRBJ2-7; a possible D gene is TRBD1 (8 bases). This CDR3 is 17 amino acids long. Germline-derived CDR1 and CDR2 are SGHVS and FNYEAQ. Trimming took 0 bases from V and 3 from J, leaving 18 bases between them. CDR3 in amino acids: CASSLARGRTGSYEQYF. In DNA form, the CDR3 reads TGTGCCAGCAGCTTAGCGCGGGGGAGGACAGGGAGCTACGAGCAGTACTTC.

This clone was observed a few times. The V call is TRBV7-3, the J call TRBJ2-2; TRBD1 aligns across 7 bases. CDR3 length: 16 amino acids. V lost 5 bases and J lost 1; bases outside the gene matches: 7. Germline V gives CDR1 SGHTA, CDR2 FQGTGA. CDR3 sequence: CASSARDRENTGELFF. CDR3 DNA sequence: TGTGCCAGCAGCGCCCGAGACAGGGAGAACACCGGGGAGCTGTTTTTT.

This clone was recorded once. The DNA of the CDR3 is TGTGCCAGCAGCTTGGACAGGGTTGGATTAGATACGCAGTATTTT. Its protein is CASSLDRVGLDTQYF. The J gene is TRBJ2-3, the V gene TRBV27; 8 bases line up with TRBD1. Germline V gives CDR1 MNHEY, CDR2 SMNVEV (reference sequence). Trimming at V came to 6 bases and at J to 5 bases, leaving 10 bases not matched to a gene. CDR3 size: 15 residues.

The V gene is TRBV11-2, the J gene TRBJ2-5; unclear D gene. Germline values: CDR1 SGHAT, CDR2 FQNNGV. With 5 bases removed from V and 0 bases from J, the gap between germline ends came to 10 bases. The CDR3 has 14 amino acids. DNA of the CDR3: TGTGCCAGCAGCCGACTTGGGTACCAAGAGACCCAGTACTTC. The encoded protein is CASSRLGYQETQYF.

The chain links TRBV30 to TRBJ1-2, with D maybe TRBD1 (6 bases). Germline V lookup: CDR1 GTSNPN, CDR2 SVGIG (reference sequence). The CDR3 is made up of 13 amino acids. V gave up 2 bases and J gave up 8 bases, with 15 bases separating them. CDR3 sequence (DNA): TGTGCCTGGAGTCCCTCGGGACATGTGGGCTACACCTTC. Residues: CAWSPSGHVGYTF.

The chain carries TRBV9 and TRBJ2-1, with a tentative D call TRBD1 (6 bases). The CDR3 spans 16 residues. The germline gives CDR1 SGDLS, CDR2 YYNGEE. Deletions cut 0 bases from V and 3 bases from J, with 13 bases between. The CDR3 DNA reads as TGTGCCAGCAGCGTAGCGTTACAGGGTGTCTACAATGAGCAGTTCTTC. This gives the protein CASSVALQGVYNEQFF.

This clone appeared a single time. This chain uses TRBV19 with TRBJ2-1; D possibly corresponds to TRBD2 (5 bases). Germline-derived CDR1 and CDR2 are LNHDA and SQIVND (reference sequence). The V end was cut by 5 bases, the J end by 9 bases, with 14 bases between. The CDR3 is made up of 13 amino acids. CDR3 sequence reads: CASSYPYAGEQFF. In nucleotides, the CDR3 is TGTGCCAGTAGTTACCCGTACGCGGGTGAGCAGTTCTTC.

This chain joins TRBV27 and TRBJ2-7; weak D call: TRBD2 (6 bases). The CDR3 is made up of 13 amino acids. Trimming left V 5 bases short and J 5 bases short, with 13 bases between. Germline values: CDR1 MNHEY, CDR2 SMNVEV (reference sequence). The CDR3 nucleotides read TGTGCCAGCAGTCGCCAGGGAGGCAACGAGCAGTACTTC. It yields the protein CASSRQGGNEQYF.